Each of the 8 T cell receptor beta chains below was sequenced from the same sample in a study of T cells in Graves' hyperthyroidism and ophthalmopathy (dated by TCRdb to the late 2010s). Library construction relied on multiplex PCR. TCRdb names Illumina HiSeq 2000 as the instrument used. Amplification of TCR beta CDR3 regions was carried out from RNA transcripts. The TCR CDR3 was subjected to a first round of RT-PCR using the HTBI primer set and the Qiagen OneStep RT-PCR kit. TCRdb applied fastp at Q25 and MiXCR to the public reads, then kept only in-frame beta chains. Entries that share a CDR3 protein sequence are merged under the most common genes and DNA. This sample holds over 700,000 distinct CDR3 sequences; 35% to 40% were observed only once. Clones ranked in the top ten supply around 9.3% of the sample. Sequencing was carried out using blood. These receptors originate from a man in his late teens or twenties with Graves' hyperthyroidism.

There are a few counts of this clonotype. V usage is TRBV6-4 and J usage is TRBJ2-3; no clear D gene. The CDR3 contains 12 residues. V gave up 2 bases and J gave up 3 bases, with 3 bases separating them. Germline CDR1 and CDR2: MRHNA and SNTAGT. DNA of the CDR3: TGTGCCAGCAGTGACCGTACAGATACGCAGTATTTT. It specifies CASSDRTDTQYF.

This sequence joins TRBV29-1 and TRBJ1-1; D is possibly TRBD1 (5 bases). The germline gives CDR1 SQVTM, CDR2 ANQGSEA. The CDR3 runs to 14 residues. Trimming took 4 bases from V and 4 from J, leaving 16 bases between them. CDR3 in DNA: TGCAGCGTTGGGAGAGGGGTAGGAGTCACTGAAGCTTTCTTT. Translating gives CSVGRGVGVTEAFF. Variable domain in full (rest from reference TRBV29-1 and TRBJ1-1): SAVISQKPSRDICQRGTSLTIQCQVDSQVTMMFWYRQQPGQSLTLIATANQGSEATYESGFVIDKFPISRPNLTFSTLTVSNMSPEDSSIYLCSVGRGVGVTEAFFGQGTRLTVV.

The chain recombines TRBV12-3 or TRBV12-4 with TRBJ1-5; 8 bases fit TRBD1. V shed 6 bases and J 6 bases; nucleotides not matched to a gene: 10. The CDR3 loop spans 15 amino acids. This CDR3 is CASSSTGAAFQPQHF. In nucleotides, the CDR3 is TGTGCCAGCAGCTCGACAGGGGCCGCGTTTCAGCCCCAGCATTTT.

The gene calls are TRBV20-1 and TRBJ2-7; 10 bases are shared with TRBD2. Germline assignment: CDR1 DFQATT and CDR2 SNEGSKA (reference sequence). J lost 7 bases, V lost 3 bases, and 9 bases had no gene match. The CDR3 spans 14 residues. CDR3 loop: CSASSGSSGREQYF. In DNA, the CDR3 is TGCAGTGCTAGCAGTGGGTCTAGCGGGAGAGAGCAGTACTTC.

This clonotype was found many times. The chain carries TRBV20-1 and TRBJ1-4, with D unresolved. The CDR3 runs 13 residues. CDR1 and CDR2 from the germline V gene are DFQATT and SNEGSKA (reference sequence). The V end lost 1 base, the J end lost 4 bases, and 7 bases lay between the germline ends. CDR3 loop: CSARGELNEKLFF. In DNA, the CDR3 is TGCAGTGCTAGAGGGGAACTTAATGAAAAACTGTTTTTT.

Many counts were recorded for this clonotype. V is TRBV20-1 and J is TRBJ1-2; 9 nucleotides line up with TRBD1. Germline V lookup: CDR1 DFQATT, CDR2 SNEGSKA (reference sequence). The CDR3 spans 13 residues. Unmatched junction bases numbered 8, after V lost 5 bases and J lost 7 bases. The CDR3 DNA reads TGCAGTGCTGCCTTACAGGGGGCAGGTGGCTACACCTTC. This translates into CSAALQGAGGYTF.

The chain's CDR3 is CASSSHPGQGDFYGYTF. In DNA, the CDR3 is TGTGCCAGCAGCTCGCATCCAGGACAGGGGGATTTCTATGGCTACACCTTC. The chain employs TRBV5-4 and TRBJ1-2, with TRBD1 matching 10 bases. The CDR3 is 17 residues long. Germline CDR1 reads SGHNT; CDR2 reads YYREEE (reference sequence). After removal of 3 bases from V and 4 bases from J, the junction contained 12 bases not matched to a gene.

There are many counts of this clonotype. CDR3 bases: TGCGCCAGCAGTGAGGGACAGGGTAATTCACCCCTCCACTTT. Translation: CASSEGQGNSPLHF. This rearrangement joins TRBV10-2 to TRBJ1-6; 8 nucleotides agree with TRBD1. CDR1 is WSHSY, CDR2 SAAADI, per germline. This CDR3 is built from 14 residues. V trimming: 2 bases; J trimming: 6 bases; junction bases outside the gene matches: 0.